These 4 T cell receptor beta chains share one sample of origin, sequenced in a study of cytomegalovirus exposure and HLA in healthy donors (dated by TCRdb to 2016 to 2017). Library creation used the immunoSEQ multiplex PCR assay. The source is immuneACCESS, and TCRdb retained only in-frame sequences with V and J called. Part of the clones is not carried over; for the studies checked, unresolved V genes explain less than half of this, and the remainder is unexplained. The sample data list about 110,000 clones, and around 95% of these were observed just once. The ten top clones hold under 0.75% of the sample. Source material: PBMCs. Receptors were obtained from a woman under 30 in good health and CMV-seronegative.

Comment on this clone: Mismatch with germline at one junction end may stem from a read error. J is TRBJ2-7 and V is TRBV28; 12 nucleotides align to TRBD2. The CDR3 loop spans 12 amino acids. The germline V gene encodes CDR1 MDHEN and CDR2 SYDVKM. This CDR3 reads CASRPTSGGPFF. The CDR3 DNA reads TGTGCCAGCAGACCAACTAGCGGGGGGCCATTTTTC.

The genes are TRBV28 and TRBJ1-4; 9 nucleotides line up with TRBD1. The V segment lost 4 bases and the J segment 3 bases; nucleotides outside the gene matches: 9. Germline CDR1 and CDR2: MDHEN and SYDVKM. The CDR3 has 17 amino acids. The CDR3 is CASSSRGQGLSNEKLFF. For the CDR3, the DNA is TGTGCCAGCAGTTCTCGGGGACAGGGATTATCTAATGAAAAACTGTTTTTT.

The chain joins TRBV28 to TRBJ2-1, with 7 bases fitting TRBD2. The CDR3 covers 15 residues. Germline V gives CDR1 MDHEN, CDR2 SYDVKM. Losses at the gene ends were 1 base for V and 5 bases for J; bases not matched to a gene: 5. This chain's CDR3 is CASSLFGRGDNEQFF. The DNA for the CDR3 is TGTGCCAGCAGTTTATTCGGTCGGGGGGACAATGAGCAGTTCTTC.

The CDR3 here is CAWSWAGGFSGNTIYF. The DNA of the CDR3 is TGTGCCTGGAGCTGGGCAGGGGGTTTCTCTGGAAACACCATATATTTT. The V call is TRBV30, the J call TRBJ1-3, with 7 nucleotides matching TRBD1. The CDR3 runs to 16 residues. The V gene end was trimmed by 3 bases and the J gene end by 0 bases; junction bases not matched to a gene: 8. Germline V gene sequence: CDR1 GTSNPN, CDR2 SVGIG (reference sequence).